This T cell receptor (beta chain) was sequenced in a study of blood T cell repertoires in COVID-19. Overall study: Italy, Spain and the United States were the sources of the convalescent and acute COVID-19 samples. The analysed material was cDNA or gDNA that came from T cells, B-cell-depleted T cells, or PBMCs.

Original data processing: Estimated nucleated cell counts came from reference gene primer amplification. Profiled with immunoSEQ multiplex PCR; TCRdb holds only in-frame clones, not every one. The V and J calls and clone size come from that table; D and trimming were worked out from the DNA. The data hold about 70,000 clones, with more than 80% observed a single time. Trimming took 3 bases from V and 0 from J; bases not matched to a gene: 6. This CDR3 region has 15 residues. The germline V gene has CDR1 DFQATT and CDR2 SNEGSKA (reference sequence). V usage is TRBV20-1 and J usage is TRBJ2-7, with TRBD1 matching over 9 bases. Sequencing was done on a sample of peripheral blood. The receptor comes from a man older than 75 with acute or convalescent COVID-19. Here the CDR3 DNA reads TGCAGTGCTAGTGCAGGACAGGGGATCTCCTACGAGCAGTACTTC. Its protein product is CSASAGQGISYEQYF.